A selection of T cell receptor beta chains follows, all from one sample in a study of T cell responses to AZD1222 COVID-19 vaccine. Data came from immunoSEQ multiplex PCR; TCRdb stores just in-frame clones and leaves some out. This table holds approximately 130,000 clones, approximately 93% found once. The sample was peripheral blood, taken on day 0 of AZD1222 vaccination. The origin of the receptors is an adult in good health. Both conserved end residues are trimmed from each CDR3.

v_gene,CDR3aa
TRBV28,ASRSILAGGHTSTDTQY
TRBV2,ASSGLVDTQY
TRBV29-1,SVAQDRGNQPQH
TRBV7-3,ASSEDRNTEAF
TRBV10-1,ASVAGVYEQY
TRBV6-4,ASSEQGNSPLH
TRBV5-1,ASSLESTDTQY
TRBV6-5,ASSYRTEAF
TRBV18,ASSPPVRGTEAF
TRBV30,AWRPPTETEAF
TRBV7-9,ATRGGGNSPLH
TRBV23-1,ASSRGPTGTGTITDTQY
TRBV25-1,ASSAWSANYGYT
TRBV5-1,ASSSGLDGSPLH
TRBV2,ASHLEWGGGLF
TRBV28,ASRRDSGQPQH
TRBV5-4,ASRPDLAGRSGTDTQY
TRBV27,ASSLSGLAGGLSVYEQY
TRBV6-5,ASSVNGETQY
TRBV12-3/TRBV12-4,ASSGGTNEKLF
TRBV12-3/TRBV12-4,ASSKDTNYGYT
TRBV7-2,ASSLSGSQETQY
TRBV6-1,ASSEGFEQY
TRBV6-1,ASSEFRLSNYGYT
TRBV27,ASSSGGGGYGYT
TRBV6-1,ASSEVLGINTGELF
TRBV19,ASSSRGFSHEQY
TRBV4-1,ASSQIGRSRGEGYT
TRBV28,ASTGGRYGYT
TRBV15,ATSRARDYNEQF
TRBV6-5,ASSYGEGAYEQY
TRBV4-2,ASSQARLSNTEAF
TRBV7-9,ASSLDWSNTEAF
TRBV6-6,ASSYKASGRVGEV
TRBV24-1,ATSAEGPSNYGYT